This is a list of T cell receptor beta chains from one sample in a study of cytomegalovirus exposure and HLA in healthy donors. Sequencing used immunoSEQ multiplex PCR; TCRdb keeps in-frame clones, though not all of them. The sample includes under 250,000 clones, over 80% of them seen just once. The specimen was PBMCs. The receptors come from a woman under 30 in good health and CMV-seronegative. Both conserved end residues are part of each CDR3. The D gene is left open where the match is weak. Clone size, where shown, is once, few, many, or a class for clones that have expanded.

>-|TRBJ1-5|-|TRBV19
TGTGCCAGTAGTATTAAAAGCCAGCCCCAGCATTTT
CASSIKSQPQHF
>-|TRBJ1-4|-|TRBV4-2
TGTGCCAGCAGCCTCCCCGGAGGGGGGAGGCCTAATGAAAAACTGTTTTTT
CASSLPGGGRPNEKLFF
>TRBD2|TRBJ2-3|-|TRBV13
TGTGCCAGCAGCCGCCTTGTGGTAGCGGGGGTTCCAAGGTCAGATACGCAGTATTTT
CASSRLVVAGVPRSDTQYF
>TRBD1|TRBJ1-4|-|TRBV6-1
TGTGCCAGCAGTGCAGGACAGGGGCATGAAAAACTGTTTTTT
CASSAGQGHEKLFF
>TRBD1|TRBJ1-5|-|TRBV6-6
TGTGCCAGCAGTTACTCGGTAACAGGGGATCAGCCCCAGCATTTT
CASSYSVTGDQPQHF
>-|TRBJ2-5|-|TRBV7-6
TGTGCCAGCAGCTTAGCGGTTCAGGGCGGAGAGACCCAGTACTTC
CASSLAVQGGETQYF
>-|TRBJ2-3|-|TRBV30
TGTGCCTGGAGTGCCACAGGGTGGGGAGATACGCAGTATTTT
CAWSATGWGDTQYF
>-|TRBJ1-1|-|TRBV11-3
TGTGCCAGCAGCTCCCGCTGGAACACTGAAGCTTTCTTT
CASSSRWNTEAFF
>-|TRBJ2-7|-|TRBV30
TGTGCCTGGAGCATTCCGGGACACGGCTACGAGCAGTACTTC
CAWSIPGHGYEQYF
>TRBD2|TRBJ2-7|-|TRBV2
TGTGCCAGCAGTGAAAATTCGGGGGGGGTGTACTACGAGCAGTACTTC
CASSENSGGVYYEQYF
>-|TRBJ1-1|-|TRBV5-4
TGTGCCAGCAGCGTCCGAACTGAGGGGTCTGAAGCTTTCTTT
CASSVRTEGSEAFF
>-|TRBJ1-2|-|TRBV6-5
TGTGCCAGCAGTTCGTCCGCATATGGCTACACCTTC
CASSSSAYGYTF
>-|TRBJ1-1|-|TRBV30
TGTGCCTGGAGAAGGAGAACAGAAACTGAAGCTTTCTTT
CAWRRRTETEAFF
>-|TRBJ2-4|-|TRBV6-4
TGTGCCAGCTCTTACTTTATTCTAAACATTCAGTACTTC
CASSYFILNIQYF
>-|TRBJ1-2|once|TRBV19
TGTGCCAGTAGTATCCGGGAATACTATGGCTACACCTTC
CASSIREYYGYTF
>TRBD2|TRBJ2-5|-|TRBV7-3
TGTGCCAGCAGCCTCGGGACTAGCGGGACGGAGACCCAGTACTTC
CASSLGTSGTETQYF
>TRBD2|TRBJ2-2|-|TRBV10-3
TGTGCCACCAGCCCAGCGGGGGGTTATAGCGGGGAGCTGTTTTTT
CATSPAGGYSGELFF
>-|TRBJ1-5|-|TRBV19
TGTGCCAGTACCCCCTTTGGGGGGGCGAGCAATCAGCCCCAGCATTTT
CASTPFGGASNQPQHF
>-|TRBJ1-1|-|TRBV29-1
TGCAGCGTAAGGACTGCGGGAGTCAGCACTGAAGCTTTCTTT
CSVRTAGVSTEAFF
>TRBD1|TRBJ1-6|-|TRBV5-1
TGCGCCAGCAGCTCGGAGACAGGGGGCTTTTCACCCCTCCACTTT
CASSSETGGFSPLHF
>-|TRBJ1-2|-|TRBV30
TGTGCCTGGAGTGTCCCCCCCGGGCATGGCTACACCTTC
CAWSVPPGHGYTF